The T cell receptor beta chain described here comes from a study of CD8 T cells in ankylosing spondylitis. The length of the CDR3 is 18 residues. Per the germline V gene, CDR1 is SGHVS and CDR2 is FNYEAQ. The ends lost 2 bases at V and 2 bases at J; junction bases unmatched: 12. General study points: What appeared characteristic of ankylosing spondylitis blood was a TCR beta motif of under 10 highly homologous variants.

TCRdb ran MiXCR on the 5' RACE reads and lists one entry per CDR3 protein. This sample yields tens of thousands of distinct CDR3 sequences, of which 6% to 8% are seen a single time; approximately 4.5% belongs to the top ten. This clonotype is a singleton in its sample. Its matching antigen is unknown. This TCR derives from a male donor with ankylosing spondylitis. The V and J genes are TRBV7-6 and TRBJ2-7; TRBD2 agrees at 10 bases. Sequencing input: synovial fluid, either unsorted or a sorted T cell fraction (not recorded which). The CDR3 DNA reads as TGTGCCAGCAGCTTAATGCTAGCGGGAGCGGGCGTAACCTACGAGCAGTACTTC. Translation gives CASSLMLAGAGVTYEQYF.